A single count supports the clone carrying this T cell receptor beta chain. This record comes from a study of blood T cell repertoires in COVID-19. Study at large: Sites across the United States, Italy and Spain contributed samples from acute and convalescent COVID-19.

The germline gives CDR1 KGHDR, CDR2 SFDVKD. CDR3 size: 13 residues. Trimming removed 7 bases from V and 5 bases from J, with 13 bases in between. Clones were read by immunoSEQ multiplex PCR, and TCRdb kept only the in-frame ones, dropping some. The data hold more than 100,000 clones, with 75% to 90% observed a single time. Sequenced material: peripheral blood. The clonotype comes from a human donor in a cohort sampled during active or convalescent COVID-19. This rearrangement joins TRBV24-1 to TRBJ2-5, with D tentatively TRBD2 (7 bases). CDR3 residues: CATSKEGGETQYF. The CDR3 DNA is TGTGCCACCAGCAAAGAGGGGGGGGAGACCCAGTACTTC.